The 5 T cell receptor beta chains below come from one sample, sequenced in a study of T-cell reconstitution after alpha-beta-depleted transplantation in children. The library targeted TCRbeta and was prepared with unique molecular identifiers. TCRdb re-derived calls from the PCR reads in MiXCR, one entry per CDR3 protein. The sample includes roughly 280,000 distinct CDR3 sequences, roughly 12% of them seen just once. The specimen was peripheral blood, collected 180 days after TCRalphabeta/CD19-depleted stem cell transplant. The source is a male patient aged 2 to 9 who had a stem cell transplant for chronic granulomatous disease, so the T cells may come from the graft donor.

In its sample, this clonotype was seen many times. V usage is TRBV6-5 and J usage is TRBJ2-1; weak D call: TRBD1 (5 bases). Germline CDR1 and CDR2: MNHEY and SVGAGI. The germline V and J ends were trimmed by 0 bases and 2 bases, with 11 bases remaining between them. This CDR3 has 16 amino acids. The CDR3 bases are TGTGCCAGCAGTTACTCTTTCAGGGATCCCTACAATGAGCAGTTCTTC. It specifies CASSYSFRDPYNEQFF.

This clonotype was picked up many times. This chain connects TRBV7-2 to TRBJ2-4; 9 bases match TRBD1. The CDR3 spans 16 residues. Germline CDR1 and CDR2: SGHTA and FQGNSA. J was trimmed by 3 bases and V by 5 bases; bases with no gene match: 8. CDR3 sequence: CASSLDRGGHKNIQYF. In DNA, the CDR3 is TGTGCCAGCAGCCTCGACAGGGGGGGCCACAAAAACATTCAGTACTTC.

This clonotype was counted at least ten times. The chain employs TRBV6-5 and TRBJ2-2, with TRBD1 identical over 10 bases. This CDR3 spans 17 amino acids. Per the germline V gene, CDR1 is MNHEY and CDR2 is SVGAGI. The V and J ends lost 2 bases and 2 bases, in that order; junction bases with no gene match: 5. CDR3 bases: TGTGCCAGCAGTTACCTCCGGGACAGGGGAAACACCGGGGAGCTGTTTTTT. This translates into CASSYLRDRGNTGELFF.

This clonotype was seen many times. This sequence joins TRBV18 and TRBJ2-7, with 9 nucleotides matching TRBD1. The CDR3 loop spans 15 amino acids. The V gene's germline CDR1 is KGHSH and CDR2 LQKENI. V lost 2 bases, J lost 5 bases, and 7 bases stayed unmatched. In DNA, the CDR3 is TGTGCCAGCTCACCAGGGGTCACAGGGGGCCACGAGCAGTACTTC. Translation gives CASSPGVTGGHEQYF.

At least ten counts were recorded for this clonotype. V usage is TRBV12-3 or TRBV12-4 and J usage is TRBJ1-2; perhaps TRBD1 as D (5 bases). V lost 6 bases and J lost 6, with 11 bases in between. This CDR3 is built from 12 residues. The CDR3 DNA sequence: TGTGCCAGCAGGGCCCAGGGCCATGGCTACACCTTC. Encoded protein: CASRAQGHGYTF.